This T cell receptor (beta chain) was documented in a study of T cells in localized non-small cell lung cancer. Germline-derived CDR1 and CDR2 are GTSNPN and SVGIG (reference sequence). CDR3 length: 12 amino acids. V was trimmed by 2 bases and J by 4 bases, leaving 8 bases between them. The table came from immunoSEQ multiplex PCR; TCRdb's copy has only in-frame clones and leaves some out. The profile shows approximately 88,000 clones, about nine tenths of them singletons. This clone has only one observation. The TCR was taken from a woman aged 40-69 years with stage II squamous cell lung carcinoma. Sequencing used PBMCs, obtained before any cancer treatment. V usage is TRBV30 and J usage is TRBJ1-1; D is unclear. The CDR3 sequence: CAWSFEGTEAFF. As DNA, the CDR3 is TGTGCCTGGAGTTTTGAGGGCACTGAAGCTTTCTTT.